This section outlines one T cell receptor beta chain sequence together with its context. J was trimmed by 3 bases and V by 5 bases; bases with no gene match: 6. CDR1 SEHNR and CDR2 FQNEAQ come from the germline V gene (reference sequence). The CDR3 sequence is 14 residues long. The sample belongs to a study of OX40 agonist ivuxolimab in advanced cancers. Across the whole study: A mean age of about 56 years, range roughly 20 to 79, was recorded, and approximately 85% were male.

The assay was immunoSEQ multiplex PCR, and TCRdb's table has in-frame clones only and misses some. This sample has some 60,000 clones, with 75% to 90% found just once. The sequencing used CD4+ or CD8+ T cells sorted from blood, collected in a trial of the OX40 agonist ivuxolimab. The receptor was derived from an adult with an advanced solid tumor such as melanoma, head and neck, liver or kidney cancer. The genes are TRBV7-9 and TRBJ2-7; 8 bases map to TRBD1. Here the CDR3 DNA reads TGTGCCAGCAGCCCAGCAGGGGGCGTCTACGAGCAGTACTTC. It codes for CASSPAGGVYEQYF.